These T cell receptor beta chains were read from a single sample in a study of Ad26.COV2.S vaccination and SARS-CoV-2 variants. The protocol was immunoSEQ multiplex PCR, while the TCRdb copy is restricted to in-frame clones and leaves out a portion. The data contain about 350,000 clones, 92% of them singletons. Source: peripheral blood, taken after recovery from COVID-19. Receptor source: a human donor who had recovered from COVID-19. Each CDR3 is given with its conserved first and last residue.

v_call: TRBV5-4
j_call: TRBJ1-2
cdr3_aa: CASSLPGRTNYGYTF

v_call: TRBV5-1
j_call: TRBJ1-6
cdr3_aa: CASSSLGTVGINSPLHF

v_call: TRBV20-1
j_call: TRBJ2-3
cdr3_aa: CSASYGLGHTDTQYF

v_call: TRBV29-1
j_call: TRBJ1-2
cdr3_aa: CSVGTGANYGYTF

v_call: TRBV10-3
j_call: TRBJ2-7
cdr3_aa: CAIRQGLSYEQYF

v_call: TRBV7-9
j_call: TRBJ2-3
cdr3_aa: CASSGPGVGGARDTQYF

v_call: TRBV10-1
j_call: TRBJ2-3
cdr3_aa: CASSETGEGTQYF

v_call: TRBV29-1
j_call: TRBJ1-2
cdr3_aa: CSVDGGATYGYTF

v_call: TRBV6-2/TRBV6-3
j_call: TRBJ1-1
cdr3_aa: CASSGDRYTEAFF

v_call: TRBV19
j_call: TRBJ1-1
cdr3_aa: CASSIGWQMNTEAFF

v_call: TRBV7-2
j_call: TRBJ1-5
cdr3_aa: CASSLTGTGYQPQHF

v_call: TRBV7-7
j_call: TRBJ2-7
cdr3_aa: CASSLPTGDSYEQYF

v_call: TRBV28
j_call: TRBJ1-5
cdr3_aa: CASSLGFQPQHF

v_call: TRBV3-1/TRBV3-2
j_call: TRBJ2-7
cdr3_aa: CASSQRGGGLYEQYF

v_call: TRBV20-1
j_call: TRBJ1-2
cdr3_aa: CSSGQLYGYTF

v_call: TRBV4-1
j_call: TRBJ1-1
cdr3_aa: CASSQERAKVPFRTTDTEAFF

v_call: TRBV5-1
j_call: TRBJ2-1
cdr3_aa: CASSPSGGLYNEQFF

v_call: TRBV15
j_call: TRBJ1-3
cdr3_aa: CATSSRGDSGNTIYF

v_call: TRBV5-6
j_call: TRBJ2-1
cdr3_aa: CASSYHNEQFF

v_call: TRBV10-3
j_call: TRBJ1-6
cdr3_aa: CAIQGIDSPLHF

v_call: TRBV6-2/TRBV6-3
j_call: TRBJ2-7
cdr3_aa: CASSYAGRDGNEQYF

v_call: TRBV11-2
j_call: TRBJ2-7
cdr3_aa: CASSLLADRGAYEQYF

v_call: TRBV10-1
j_call: TRBJ2-7
cdr3_aa: CASSESLATYEQYF

v_call: TRBV18
j_call: TRBJ2-7
cdr3_aa: CASSPAPVGYEQYF

v_call: TRBV18
j_call: TRBJ1-3
cdr3_aa: CASSPNRDSGNTIYF

v_call: TRBV7-8
j_call: TRBJ1-2
cdr3_aa: CASSADSFYGYTF

v_call: TRBV4-1
j_call: TRBJ1-2
cdr3_aa: CASSQGLTLDYGYTF

v_call: TRBV24-1
j_call: TRBJ2-6
cdr3_aa: CATSDSRLGSGANVLTF

v_call: TRBV6-1
j_call: TRBJ1-2
cdr3_aa: CASSETGGAYGYTF

v_call: TRBV18
j_call: TRBJ1-1
cdr3_aa: CASSPMTEAFF

v_call: TRBV6-5
j_call: TRBJ1-1
cdr3_aa: CASLPRGVATEAFF

v_call: TRBV5-6
j_call: TRBJ2-7
cdr3_aa: CASEGNYEQYF

v_call: TRBV6-4
j_call: TRBJ2-1
cdr3_aa: CASSPSSAGSYNEQFF

v_call: TRBV7-2
j_call: TRBJ1-1
cdr3_aa: CASSDSGKGVAFF

v_call: TRBV3-1/TRBV3-2
j_call: TRBJ2-5
cdr3_aa: CASSQPPGETQYF